The present T cell receptor (beta chain) was sequenced within a study of shared clonotypes between healthy human individuals. Study details: Aged 18 to 49, the donors were two women and a few men. Study-level results: It was anticipated that sequencing depth would influence how many clonotypes donors shared.

Naive CD8 cells, CD45RO-negative and positively selected for CCR7, excluded terminally differentiated effector memory CD45RA+ cells. Adult Caucasians living in Nashville, Tennessee made up all of the donors. There are 14 residues in the CDR3. From germline, CDR1 is SQVTM and CDR2 ANQGSEA. Concerning this clone itself: As yet, its antigen is unknown. The junction shows a germline mismatch at one end, possibly a read error.

Replicate PCRs run on sorted subsets employed 200 ng DNA, 25,000 to 35,000 T cell genomes. Assay: immunoSEQ multiplex PCR; the TCRdb copy retains only in-frame clones and omits some. The sample carries roughly 1,800,000 clones, roughly 95% recorded once. The sequence derives from a man younger than 35 in good health. This rearrangement joins TRBV29-1 to TRBJ2-1; D may be TRBD2 (6 bases). The sequencing sample was made of naive CD8+ T cells sorted from blood. The DNA for the CDR3 is TGCAGCGTGGAAGCGGGTAGCTCCTACAATGAGCAGTTCTTC. As protein: CSVEAGSSYNEQFF.